This TCR beta chain was captured by sequencing in a study of blood T cells in healthy people across ages. Findings of the study overall: Not knowing donor CMV status may have confounded expanded clonotype changes. Older age coincided with a roughly linear decline in TCR beta diversity per million T cells. Naive CD4+ cell counts and diversity both ran higher in long-lived than in aged donors.

A word on this clonotype: Its cognate antigen is unknown.

Healthy Caucasian individuals from Russia aged 6 to 90 were enrolled as donors. For the second PCR, which ran for roughly 6 to 11 cycles, a sample-barcoded 5' primer and a J-beta primer mix were used. TCRdb passed the 5' RACE reads through MiXCR, listing each CDR3 protein once. The data contain 800,000 or so distinct CDR3 sequences, around 62% of them singletons. Sequenced material: blood. This TCR derives from a man aged 30 to 45 in good health.

The CDR3 coding sequence is TGTGCCATCACAAACGAGGGGGTTGGCAGGGGGCTCTACGAGCAGTACTTC. This codes for CAITNEGVGRGLYEQYF. The chain uses TRBV10-3 and TRBJ2-7, with 8 bases fitting TRBD1. Germline V gene data show CDR1 as ENHRY and CDR2 as SYGVKD. The CDR3 contains 17 residues. Trimming removed 7 bases from V and 3 bases from J; junction bases left unmatched: 17.